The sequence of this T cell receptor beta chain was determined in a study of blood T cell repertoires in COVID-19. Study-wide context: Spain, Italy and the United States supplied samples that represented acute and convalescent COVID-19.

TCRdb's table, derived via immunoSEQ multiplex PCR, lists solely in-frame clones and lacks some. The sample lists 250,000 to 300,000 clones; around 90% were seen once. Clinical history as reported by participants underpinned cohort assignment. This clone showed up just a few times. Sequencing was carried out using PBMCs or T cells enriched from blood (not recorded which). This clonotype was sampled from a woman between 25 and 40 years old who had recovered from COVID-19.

The CDR3 is CASSSDRSVLRNEQFF. In DNA form, the CDR3 reads TGTGCCAGCAGCTCGGATAGGAGTGTTCTTCGGAATGAGCAGTTCTTC. The chain recombines TRBV7-2 with TRBJ2-1; D remains unclear. The V gene's germline CDR1 is SGHTA and CDR2 FQGNSA. Trimming cost V 4 bases and J 7 bases, with 20 bases left between them. This CDR3 has 16 residues.